What follows are 9 T cell receptor beta chains derived from one specimen sequenced in a study of radiotherapy plus CTLA-4 blockade in lung cancer. Sequenced by immunoSEQ multiplex PCR; TCRdb stores in-frame clones only, minus some. Among some 60,000 clones, around four fifths were seen once, and the ten largest hold 3.5% to 4%. The source was peripheral blood, collected from a patient treated with radiotherapy plus ipilimumab. The source is a human donor with non-small cell lung cancer who had a partial response to radiotherapy plus ipilimumab.

The rearrangement joins TRBV9 to TRBJ1-4; D call uncertain. Germline assignment: CDR1 SGDLS and CDR2 YYNGEE. V lost 0 bases and J lost 4, with 10 bases in between. The CDR3 spans 15 residues. The chain's CDR3 is CASSVGVAGNEKLFF. CDR3 coding DNA: TGTGCCAGCAGCGTAGGTGTGGCTGGTAATGAAAAACTGTTTTTT.

The rearrangement joins TRBV27 to TRBJ2-7; D is possibly TRBD2 (6 bases). Germline V CDR1 and CDR2: MNHEY, SMNVEV (reference sequence). V lost 4 bases and J lost 5, with 21 bases in between. This CDR3 is 16 amino acids long. CDR3 coding DNA: TGTGCCAGCAGTTCCCCGTCCTTCGGGGGACCCCACGAGCAGTACTTC. Translating it yields CASSSPSFGGPHEQYF.

This chain joins TRBV19 and TRBJ2-1; TRBD1 aligns across 9 bases. Germline CDR1 LNHDA, CDR2 SQIVND (reference sequence). This CDR3 contains 16 residues. With 4 bases clipped from V and 8 bases from J, the junction kept 12 bases outside the gene matches. The DNA of the CDR3 is TGTGCCAGTAGTAATACCGGGACAGGGAATCAGGATGAGCAGTTCTTC. It yields the protein CASSNTGTGNQDEQFF.

Only a few counts were recorded for this clone. This chain connects TRBV6-6 to TRBJ1-2; D possibly corresponds to TRBD1 (5 bases). CDR3 length: 13 amino acids. The germline CDR1 and CDR2 sequences are MNHNY and SVGAGI (reference sequence). The germline V and J ends were trimmed by 6 bases and 3 bases, with 11 bases remaining between them. CDR3 residues: CASSLRGYYGYTF. As DNA, the CDR3 is TGTGCCAGCAGCCTCCGGGGGTACTATGGCTACACCTTC.

With regard to this clone: One end of the junction fails to match germline, which may point to a read error. The gene calls are TRBV5-4 and TRBJ1-1, with 7 bases that match TRBD1. The CDR3 sequence is 17 residues long. From germline, CDR1 is SGHNT and CDR2 YYREEE (reference sequence). The CDR3 loop is CASSLAGSYRGHTEAFF. Here the CDR3 DNA reads TGTGCCAGCAGCTTGGCCGGCTCTTACAGGGGCCACACCGAAGCTTTCTTT.

The rearrangement uses TRBV28 and TRBJ2-5; a possible D gene is TRBD2 (6 bases). This CDR3 spans 14 amino acids. Trimming stripped 2 bases from V and 1 base from J, with 8 bases between. The V gene's germline CDR1 is MDHEN and CDR2 SYDVKM. The CDR3 loop is CASSLPGVQETQYF. DNA for the CDR3: TGTGCCAGCAGTTTACCGGGGGTCCAAGAGACCCAGTACTTC.

The rearrangement links TRBV4-3 to TRBJ2-2; 7 nucleotides align to TRBD1. This CDR3 has 13 amino acids. V lost 4 bases, J lost 6 bases, and 2 bases stayed unmatched. CDR1 LGHNA and CDR2 YSLEER come from the germline V gene. This chain's CDR3 is CASSRDSSGELFF. The CDR3, as DNA: TGCGCCAGCAGCCGGGACAGCTCCGGGGAGCTGTTTTTT.

V gene TRBV5-4 combines with J gene TRBJ2-1; tentative D call: TRBD2 (7 bases). Germline-derived CDR1 and CDR2 are SGHNT and YYREEE (reference sequence). The ends were cut back, 4 bases at V and 2 bases at J, with 13 bases in the middle. The CDR3 consists of 15 residues. This CDR3 is CASSRGGGPYNEQFF. The CDR3, as DNA: TGTGCCAGCAGCCGAGGGGGAGGGCCCTACAATGAGCAGTTCTTC.

V and J are TRBV7-3 and TRBJ2-3; weak D call: TRBD2 (5 bases). Per the germline V gene, CDR1 is SGHTA and CDR2 is FQGTGA. The CDR3 is made up of 14 amino acids. V was trimmed by 3 bases and J by 1 base, leaving 8 bases between them. The CDR3 coding sequence is TGTGCCAGCAGCTTTGCCGGGGGCACAGATACGCAGTATTTT. Translating it yields CASSFAGGTDTQYF.